This T cell receptor beta chain is drawn from a study of T-cell memory formation after mild COVID-19. Whole-study findings and limits: A second wave expanding day 15 to 37 was CD4+-biased; contracting clones were balanced. In pre-infection memory, a portion of responding clones appeared, which suggested that cross-reactive memory joined.

CDR3 length: 12 amino acids. V lost 0 bases to trimming and J lost 8 bases, with 6 bases between them. In germline, CDR1 is SGHRS, CDR2 YFSETQ. This clonotype was recorded many times. As yet, its antigen is unknown. TCRdb re-called the 5' RACE reads with MiXCR, one entry per CDR3 protein. The table records around 200,000 distinct CDR3 sequences, about 11% of them present only once. The chain combines TRBV5-1 with TRBJ2-1; D is undetermined. The source is a man younger than 35 who had mild COVID-19 (a few samples of this study predate the infection). Cell type and time point are not known. The sample was PBMCs or a T cell subset sorted from them (not recorded which). CDR3 in amino acids: CASSLEGDEQFF. Written as DNA, the CDR3 is TGCGCCAGCAGCTTGGAGGGCGATGAGCAGTTCTTC.